The present T cell receptor beta chain was sequenced within a study of cytotoxic CD8 clonotypes in ibrutinib-treated CLL. Study-wide context: Researchers reported about a dozen relapsed/refractory and about 14 treatment-naive patients, 17 of them IGHV unmutated. Study-level points and caveats: Public clonotypes were seen rarely and were contracted or stable on treatment.

The sample holds one count of this clone. Its specificity is not known. The same CDR3 is also encoded by other DNA sequences in this sample. The method was immunoSEQ multiplex PCR; TCRdb's version includes in-frame clones alone and lacks a portion of them. The sample consists of some 170,000 clones, approximately 90% of them appearing once. V lost 4 bases and J lost 1, with 5 bases in between. This CDR3 region has 12 residues. Germline V gene data show CDR1 as SGHRS and CDR2 as YFSETQ. This chain uses TRBV5-1 with TRBJ1-1; D gene uncertain. The TCR sequence derives from a human donor with chronic lymphocytic leukemia. The sample in question was PBMCs, obtained at disease progression, from a patient treated with ibrutinib. The CDR3 sequence: CASSLQNTEAFF. In nucleotides, the CDR3 is TGCGCCAGCAGCCTACAGAACACTGAAGCTTTCTTT.